This T cell receptor (beta chain) was identified in a study of control samples from healthy donors and cancer patients. Repertoires were generated with immunoSEQ multiplex PCR, while TCRdb's copy carries only in-frame clones and drops some. The data contain about 140,000 clones, 88% of them seen just once; the ten biggest clones take up roughly 1.7%. CDR1 is LNHDA, CDR2 SQIVND, per germline (reference sequence). The CDR3 loop spans 12 amino acids. Trimming stripped 6 bases from V and 9 bases from J, with 12 bases between. The J gene is TRBJ1-5, the V gene TRBV19, with D maybe TRBD1 (5 bases). Sequenced material: blood. The receptor was derived from a young man in good health. CDR3 in amino acids: CASSLGGAPQHF. In nucleotides, the CDR3 is TGTGCCAGTAGCCTTGGGGGAGCGCCCCAGCATTTT.